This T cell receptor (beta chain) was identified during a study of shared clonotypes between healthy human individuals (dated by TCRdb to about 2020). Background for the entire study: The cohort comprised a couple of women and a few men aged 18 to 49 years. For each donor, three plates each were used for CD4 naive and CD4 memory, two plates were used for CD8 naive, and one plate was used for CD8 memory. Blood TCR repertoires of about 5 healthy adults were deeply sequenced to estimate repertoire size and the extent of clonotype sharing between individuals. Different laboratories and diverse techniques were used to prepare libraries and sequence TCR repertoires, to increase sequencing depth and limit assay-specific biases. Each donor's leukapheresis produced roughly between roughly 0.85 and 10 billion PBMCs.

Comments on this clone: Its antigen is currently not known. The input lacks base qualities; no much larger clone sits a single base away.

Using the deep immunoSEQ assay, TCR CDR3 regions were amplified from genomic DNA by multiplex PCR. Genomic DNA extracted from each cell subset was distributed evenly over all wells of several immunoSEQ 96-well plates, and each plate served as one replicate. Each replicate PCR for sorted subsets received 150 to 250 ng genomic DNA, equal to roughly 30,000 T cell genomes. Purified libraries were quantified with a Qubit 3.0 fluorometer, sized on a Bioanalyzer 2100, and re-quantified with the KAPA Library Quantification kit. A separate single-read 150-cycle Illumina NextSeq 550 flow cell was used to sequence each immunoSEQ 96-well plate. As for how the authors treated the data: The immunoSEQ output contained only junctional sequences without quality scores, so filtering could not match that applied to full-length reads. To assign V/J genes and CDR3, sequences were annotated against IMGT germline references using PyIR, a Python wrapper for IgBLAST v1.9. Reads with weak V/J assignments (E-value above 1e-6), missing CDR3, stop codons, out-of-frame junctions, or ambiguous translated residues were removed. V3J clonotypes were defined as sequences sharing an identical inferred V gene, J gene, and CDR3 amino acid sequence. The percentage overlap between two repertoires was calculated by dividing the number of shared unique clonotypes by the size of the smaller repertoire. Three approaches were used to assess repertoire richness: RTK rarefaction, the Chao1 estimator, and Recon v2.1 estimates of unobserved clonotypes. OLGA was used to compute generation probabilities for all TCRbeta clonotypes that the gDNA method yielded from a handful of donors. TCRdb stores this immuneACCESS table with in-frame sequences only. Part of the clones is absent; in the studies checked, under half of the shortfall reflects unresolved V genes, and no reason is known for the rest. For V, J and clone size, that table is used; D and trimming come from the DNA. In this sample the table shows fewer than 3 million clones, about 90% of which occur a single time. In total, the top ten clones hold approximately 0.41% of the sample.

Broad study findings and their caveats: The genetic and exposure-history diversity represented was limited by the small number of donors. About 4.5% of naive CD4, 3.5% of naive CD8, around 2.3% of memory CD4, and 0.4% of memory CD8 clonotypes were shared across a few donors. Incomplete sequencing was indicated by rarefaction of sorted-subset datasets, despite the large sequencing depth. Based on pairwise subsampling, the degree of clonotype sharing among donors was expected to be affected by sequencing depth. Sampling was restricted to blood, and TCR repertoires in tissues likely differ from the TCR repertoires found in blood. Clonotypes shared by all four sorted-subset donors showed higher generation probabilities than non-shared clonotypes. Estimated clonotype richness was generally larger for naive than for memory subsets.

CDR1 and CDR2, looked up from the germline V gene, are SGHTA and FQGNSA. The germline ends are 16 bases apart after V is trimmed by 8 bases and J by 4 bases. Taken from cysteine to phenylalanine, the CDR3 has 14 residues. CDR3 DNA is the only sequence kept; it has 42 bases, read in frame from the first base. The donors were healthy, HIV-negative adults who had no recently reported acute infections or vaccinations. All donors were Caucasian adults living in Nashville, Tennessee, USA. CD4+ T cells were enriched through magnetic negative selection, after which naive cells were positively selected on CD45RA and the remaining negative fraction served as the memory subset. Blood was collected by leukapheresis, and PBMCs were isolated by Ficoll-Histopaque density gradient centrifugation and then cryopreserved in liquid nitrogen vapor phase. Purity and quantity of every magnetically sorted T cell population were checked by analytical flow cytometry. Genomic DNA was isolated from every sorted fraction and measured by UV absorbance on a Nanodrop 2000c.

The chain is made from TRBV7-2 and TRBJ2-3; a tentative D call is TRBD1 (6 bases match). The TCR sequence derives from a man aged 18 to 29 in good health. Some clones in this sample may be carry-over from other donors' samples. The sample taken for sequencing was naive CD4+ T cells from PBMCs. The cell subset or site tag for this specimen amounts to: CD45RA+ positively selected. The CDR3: CASGLLAGADTQYF. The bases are TGTGCCAGCGGCCTGTTGGCAGGGGCAGATACGCAGTATTTT.